Below, 13 T cell receptor beta chains from the same sample are listed, as sequenced in a study of cytomegalovirus exposure and HLA in healthy donors. It was with 60 Vbeta and 13 Jbeta primers that the PCR ran. Assay: immunoSEQ multiplex PCR; the TCRdb copy retains only in-frame clones and omits some. The sample holds some 110,000 clones, around 78% seen once. Sequencing was done on a sample of PBMCs. The receptors were sampled from a male donor in good health and CMV-seronegative.

This clone occurred once. V and J are TRBV28 and TRBJ2-2; 7 nucleotides match TRBD2. Germline CDR1 MDHEN, CDR2 SYDVKM. CDR3 length equals 22 residues. V lost 5 bases to trimming and J lost 1 base; unmatched junction nucleotides: 25. In DNA form, the CDR3 reads TGTGCCAGCAGTATCCTGCTAACCTCTTACCGACTAGCAGGATTGAACACCGGGGAGCTGTTTTTT. Amino acid sequence: CASSILLTSYRLAGLNTGELFF.

This chain connects TRBV7-8 to TRBJ2-3; D possibly corresponds to TRBD2 (6 bases). The CDR3 has 18 amino acids. Germline V gives CDR1 SGHVS, CDR2 FQNEAQ. V was trimmed by 1 base and J by 0 bases, leaving 17 bases between them. The DNA for the CDR3 is TGTGCCAGCAGCTTAGAGCGGGTGTTTAGCGAGAGCACAGATACGCAGTATTTT. Protein product: CASSLERVFSESTDTQYF. Complete variable domain (other parts from reference TRBV7-8 and TRBJ2-3): GAGVSQSPRYKVAKRGQDVALRCDPISGHVSLFWYQQALGQGPEFLTYFQNEAQLDKSGLPSDRFFAERPEGSVSTLKIQRTQQEDSAVYLCASSLERVFSESTDTQYFGPGTRLTVL.

V and J are TRBV7-3 and TRBJ2-5, with 9 positions matching TRBD2. The end of the DNA fits TRBJ2-7 better, so the J call may be wrong. In germline, CDR1 is SGHTA, CDR2 FQGTGA. CDR3 length: 15 residues. The CDR3 protein is CASSLLAGRSHEQYF. CDR3 DNA sequence: TGTGCCAGCAGCTTACTAGCGGGGAGGTCCCACGAGCAGTACTTC.

Details on this clone: An end of the junction differs from the germline gene, which may be a read error. The V and J genes are TRBV7-9 and TRBJ2-1; 14 bases line up with TRBD2. This CDR3 is built from 17 residues. CDR1 and CDR2 from the germline V gene are SEHNR and FQNEAQ (reference sequence). In DNA form, the CDR3 reads TGTTCCAGCAGCTATCTTCGGACTAGCGGGGGGTACAATGAGCAGTTCTTC. It yields the protein CSSSYLRTSGGYNEQFF. The variable domain in full, completed from reference TRBV7-9 and TRBJ2-1, reads DTGVSQNPRHKITKRGQNVTFRCDPISEHNRLYWYRQTLGQGPEFLTYFQNEAQLEKSRLLSDRFSAERPKGSFSTLEIQRTEQGDSAMYLCSSSYLRTSGGYNEQFFGPGTRLTVL.

V usage is TRBV29-1 and J usage is TRBJ2-3; tentative D call: TRBD2 (6 bases). Per germline, CDR1 SQVTM and CDR2 ANQGSEA. V lost 5 bases, J lost 4 bases, and 16 bases lay in between. The length of the CDR3 is 14 residues. This CDR3 is CSVKLEGEADTQYF. The CDR3, as DNA: TGCAGCGTTAAGTTGGAGGGAGAGGCAGATACGCAGTATTTT.

The gene calls are TRBV27 and TRBJ2-2; D may be TRBD1 (6 bases). Trimming cost V 2 bases and J 5 bases, with 15 bases left between them. Germline V gene sequence: CDR1 MNHEY, CDR2 SMNVEV (reference sequence). This CDR3 contains 16 residues. For the CDR3, the DNA is TGTGCCAGCAGTTTAAACCCTCAGGGGTATACCGGGGAGCTGTTTTTT. This gives the protein CASSLNPQGYTGELFF.

V is TRBV12-5 and J is TRBJ1-2; the match to TRBD1 covers 7 bases. CDR1 is LGHNT, CDR2 FRNRAP, per germline. The CDR3 consists of 15 residues. With V trimmed by 9 bases and J by 0 bases, 10 bases remained unmatched. The CDR3 protein is CARDPGTAANYGYTF. The CDR3 DNA reads as TGTGCTAGAGACCCCGGGACAGCTGCTAACTATGGCTACACCTTC.

V and J are TRBV7-9 and TRBJ2-3; 9 nucleotides match TRBD2. V was clipped by 2 bases and J by 6 bases; unmatched bases: 9. Per germline, CDR1 SEHNR and CDR2 FQNEAQ (reference sequence). The CDR3 has 16 residues. The CDR3 sequence is CASSLFGPSGKDTQYF. CDR3 nucleotide sequence: TGTGCCAGCAGCTTATTCGGGCCTAGCGGGAAGGATACGCAGTATTTT.

The rearrangement joins TRBV27 to TRBJ1-2; D unclear. Trimming took off 2 bases at V and 4 bases at J, with 14 bases between the two ends. In germline, CDR1 is MNHEY, CDR2 SMNVEV (reference sequence). The CDR3 has 15 amino acids. The CDR3 loop reads CASSLGSGRSYGYTF. DNA for the CDR3: TGTGCCAGCAGTTTAGGGTCGGGGAGGAGCTATGGCTACACCTTC.

The chain uses TRBV7-2 and TRBJ2-3; D might be TRBD2 (6 bases). The V gene's germline CDR1 is SGHTA and CDR2 FQGNSA. This CDR3 comprises 14 residues. V lost 2 bases and J lost 3, with 9 bases in between. The CDR3 DNA follows: TGTGCCAGCAGCTTATACCGGGGGACAGATACGCAGTATTTT. Amino acids: CASSLYRGTDTQYF. Using reference TRBV7-2 and TRBJ2-3 for the parts outside the CDR3, the full variable domain is GAGVSQSPSNKVTEKGKDVELRCDPISGHTALYWYRQSLGQGLEFLIYFQGNSAPDKSGLPSDRFSAERTGGSVSTLTIQRTQQEDSAVYLCASSLYRGTDTQYFGPGTRLTVL.

This chain connects TRBV4-1 to TRBJ2-1, with 7 bases matching TRBD2. Germline CDR1 reads MGHRA; CDR2 reads YSYEKL. Trimming at V came to 3 bases and at J to 5 bases, leaving 10 bases not matched to a gene. The CDR3 sequence is 16 residues long. The CDR3 nucleotides read TGCGCCAGCAGCCACCGTGCTGCGGGGAGGGACAATGAGCAGTTCTTC. Translated, it gives CASSHRAAGRDNEQFF.

V usage is TRBV5-4 and J usage is TRBJ2-5; D is undetermined. Germline V gene lookup returns CDR1 SGHNT and CDR2 YYREEE (reference sequence). Between the trimmed V and J ends, which lost 0 bases and 5 bases, there was a span of 11 bases. The CDR3 has 14 amino acids. DNA of the CDR3: TGTGCCAGCAGCTTGGCGAGAGCTGAGGAGACCCAGTACTTC. Translated, it gives CASSLARAEETQYF.

V usage is TRBV6-5 and J usage is TRBJ2-5; 7 nucleotides line up with TRBD2. This CDR3 is built from 13 residues. Germline V gene lookup returns CDR1 MNHEY and CDR2 SVGAGI. Losses at the gene ends were 6 bases for V and 5 bases for J; bases not matched to a gene: 6. CDR3 amino acids: CASSLWEGETQYF. The DNA of the CDR3 is TGTGCCAGCAGCCTCTGGGAGGGGGAGACCCAGTACTTC.